Shown below are 25 T cell receptor beta chains from a single sample sequenced in a study of T cells in localized non-small cell lung cancer. This table comes from immunoSEQ multiplex PCR, and its TCRdb copy is limited to in-frame clones, with some not included. Among about 2,700 clones listed, less than 25% were seen once. The material was normal lung tissue next to the tumor, obtained before any cancer treatment. These receptors were taken from a woman aged 35-75 years with stage I lung adenocarcinoma.

This clone was counted at least ten times. This chain links TRBV11-3 with TRBJ2-1; 15 bases line up with TRBD2. V gave up 3 bases and J gave up 6 bases; unmatched junction bases: 0. The CDR3 has 15 residues. CDR1 is SGHNT, CDR2 YENEEA, per germline. CDR3 residues: CASSLGLAGGNEQFF. The CDR3 DNA is TGTGCCAGCAGCTTGGGACTAGCGGGGGGCAATGAGCAGTTCTTC.

The genes are TRBV11-3 and TRBJ1-2; D not certain. V gave up 5 bases and J gave up 3 bases, with 13 bases separating them. The CDR3 extends over 14 amino acids. Germline V CDR1 and CDR2: SGHNT, YENEEA. The CDR3 sequence: CASSRDRSDYGYTF. In nucleotides, the CDR3 is TGTGCCAGCAGCCGCGACCGATCCGACTATGGCTACACCTTC.

The rearrangement uses TRBV9 and TRBJ2-2, with D unresolved. CDR1 and CDR2 from the germline V gene are SGDLS and YYNGEE. The germline V and J ends were trimmed by 1 base and 7 bases, with 11 bases remaining between them. The CDR3 length is 14 residues. The CDR3 loop reads CASSVPGVGGELFF. DNA of the CDR3: TGTGCCAGCAGCGTACCTGGCGTCGGCGGGGAGCTGTTTTTT.

This clone has a single count. The chain is built from TRBV19 and TRBJ2-5; 11 bases line up with TRBD1. Losses at the gene ends were 3 bases for V and 4 bases for J; bases not matched to a gene: 7. CDR1 LNHDA and CDR2 SQIVND come from the germline V gene (reference sequence). The CDR3 is made up of 16 amino acids. In DNA, the CDR3 is TGTGCCAGTAGTATTACCGGGACAGGGGGAAGAGAGACCCAGTACTTC. This sequence encodes CASSITGTGGRETQYF.

The V gene is TRBV5-1, the J gene TRBJ2-6; tentative D call: TRBD1 (6 bases). In germline, CDR1 is SGHRS, CDR2 YFSETQ. This CDR3 is built from 16 residues. Trimming left V 0 bases short and J 2 bases short, with 9 bases between. CDR3 in amino acids: CASSLGQEAGANVLTF. The CDR3 nucleotides read TGCGCCAGCAGCTTGGGACAGGAGGCTGGGGCCAACGTCCTGACTTTC.

The gene calls are TRBV5-1 and TRBJ2-6; 10 bases are a match to TRBD1. The germline gives CDR1 SGHRS, CDR2 YFSETQ. The CDR3 spans 16 residues. The junction had 2 bases not matched to a gene; V was cut back by 0 bases and J by 5 bases. The CDR3 DNA sequence: TGCGCCAGCAGCTTGGGGGACAGGGGAAGGGCCAACGTCCTGACTTTC. This codes for CASSLGDRGRANVLTF.

This clone has only a few counts. The rearrangement links TRBV11-3 to TRBJ2-7; 7 bases align to TRBD1. Germline CDR1 SGHNT, CDR2 YENEEA. CDR3 length: 14 residues. V trimming: 3 bases; J trimming: 4 bases; junction bases outside the gene matches: 6. The CDR3 protein is CASSLTGSGYEQYF. The DNA for the CDR3 is TGTGCCAGCAGCTTGACAGGGTCGGGGTACGAGCAGTACTTC.

This clone was detected many times. CDR3 residues: CASSLLSGRVQETQYF. The CDR3 nucleotides read TGTGCCAGCAGCCTCCTTAGCGGGAGGGTCCAAGAGACCCAGTACTTC. This sequence joins TRBV11-3 and TRBJ2-5; the match to TRBD2 covers 11 bases. The CDR3 has 16 residues. V dropped 5 bases and J dropped 1; count of bases not matched to a gene: 6. Looked up from germline, CDR1 is SGHNT and CDR2 is YENEEA. Using reference TRBV11-3 and TRBJ2-5 for the parts outside the CDR3, the full variable domain is EAGVVQSPRYKIIEKKQPVAFWCNPISGHNTLYWYLQNLGQGPELLIRYENEEAVDDSQLPKDRFSAERLKGVDSTLKIQPAELGDSAVYLCASSLLSGRVQETQYFGPGTRLLVL.

The rearrangement joins TRBV5-1 to TRBJ2-1, with D possibly matching TRBD2 (5 bases). Germline V CDR1 and CDR2: SGHRS, YFSETQ. Deletions cut 0 bases from V and 5 bases from J, with 15 bases between. This CDR3 is 16 amino acids long. CDR3 DNA: TGCGCCAGCAGCTTGGGGCCGGGAAGGGAACACAATGAGCAGTTCTTC. Its protein product is CASSLGPGREHNEQFF.

This clone is judged medium-sized. The V call is TRBV2, the J call TRBJ2-1; 13 nucleotides match TRBD2. This CDR3 is built from 14 residues. Trimming at V came to 6 bases and at J to 9 bases, leaving 5 bases not matched to a gene. Germline V gene data show CDR1 as SNHLY and CDR2 as FYNNEI. The CDR3, as DNA: TGTGCCAGCAGCGGACTAGCGGGAGTAACTGAGCAGTTCTTC. It codes for CASSGLAGVTEQFF. The complete variable domain, with remaining parts taken from reference TRBV2 and TRBJ2-1, reads EPEVTQTPSHQVTQMGQEVILRCVPISNHLYFYWYRQILGQKVEFLVSFYNNEISEKSEIFDDQFSVERPDGSNFTLKIRSTKLEDSAMYFCASSGLAGVTEQFFGPGTRLTVL.

This clone has just a few counts. The V and J genes are TRBV6-8 and TRBJ2-2; the D gene could be TRBD1 or TRBD2 (6 bases each). Germline V lookup: CDR1 MNHGY, CDR2 SAAAGT. The germline V and J ends were trimmed by 5 bases and 7 bases, with 17 bases remaining between them. The CDR3 spans 15 residues. The CDR3: CASSRKDGGDGELFF. The CDR3 DNA reads as TGTGCCAGCAGTCGAAAGGACGGGGGCGACGGGGAGCTGTTTTTT.

This clone came up a few times. The rearrangement links TRBV30 to TRBJ2-3; no firm D call. Germline CDR1 is GTSNPN and CDR2 is SVGIG (reference sequence). V was trimmed by 8 bases and J by 4 bases, leaving 13 bases between them. The CDR3 contains 12 residues. The CDR3 loop reads CAISRGPDTQYF. The CDR3 coding sequence is TGTGCCATCTCACGAGGCCCAGATACGCAGTATTTT.

This chain joins TRBV25-1 and TRBJ2-3; D gene unclear. The germline CDR1 and CDR2 sequences are MGHDK and SYGVNS. The germline V and J ends were trimmed by 7 bases and 2 bases, with 10 bases remaining between them. The CDR3 totals 13 residues. CDR3 sequence: CASKKGSTDTQYF. CDR3 coding DNA: TGTGCCAGCAAAAAGGGATCCACAGATACGCAGTATTTT.

Sample share makes this clone medium-sized (0.01 to 0.1%). V usage is TRBV11-3 and J usage is TRBJ2-3, with D perhaps TRBD2 (5 bases). Trimming shortened V by 7 bases and J by 3 bases, and 14 bases separated the two germline ends. The V gene's germline CDR1 is SGHNT and CDR2 YENEEA. The CDR3 has 14 residues. The CDR3, as DNA: TGTGCCAGCAAAGGAGGCGCTCGGACAGATACGCAGTATTTT. Residues: CASKGGARTDTQYF. The full variable domain, in which reference TRBV11-3 and TRBJ2-3 provide the parts outside the CDR3, is EAGVVQSPRYKIIEKKQPVAFWCNPISGHNTLYWYLQNLGQGPELLIRYENEEAVDDSQLPKDRFSAERLKGVDSTLKIQPAELGDSAVYLCASKGGARTDTQYFGPGTRLTVL.

CDR3 DNA: TGTGCCTGGAGGGCTATCGGGACCGTCGAGCAGTACTTC. Protein product: CAWRAIGTVEQYF. This chain connects TRBV30 to TRBJ2-7; D may be TRBD1 or TRBD2 (5 bases each). Germline V gene data show CDR1 as GTSNPN and CDR2 as SVGIG (reference sequence). The CDR3 spans 13 residues. The ends were cut back, 3 bases at V and 6 bases at J, with 15 bases in the middle. The full variable domain, in which reference TRBV30 and TRBJ2-7 provide the parts outside the CDR3, is SQTIHQWPATLVQPVGSPLSLECTVEGTSNPNLYWYRQAAGRGLQLLFYSVGIGQISSEVPQNLSASRPQDRQFILSSKKLLLSDSGFYLCAWRAIGTVEQYFGPGTRLTVT.

V gene TRBV28 combines with J gene TRBJ1-4, with D unresolved. Germline V gene sequence: CDR1 MDHEN, CDR2 SYDVKM. This CDR3 contains 16 residues. V was shortened by 3 bases and J by 4 bases, with 15 bases between the two germline ends. The CDR3 reads CASSFASSGYNEKLFF. As DNA, the CDR3 is TGTGCCAGCAGTTTTGCGTCGTCAGGATATAATGAAAAACTGTTTTTT.

There are a few counts of this clone. The V and J genes are TRBV11-3 and TRBJ2-3, with D possibly matching TRBD2 (6 bases). V was trimmed by 5 bases and J by 1 base, leaving 13 bases between them. This CDR3 comprises 15 residues. Germline CDR1 is SGHNT and CDR2 is YENEEA. CDR3 DNA sequence: TGTGCCAGCAGCCAATGGGAGGAGGGCACAGATACGCAGTATTTT. It codes for CASSQWEEGTDTQYF.

By sample share, this clone is medium-sized. The chain carries TRBV11-3 and TRBJ1-3; 9 bases map to TRBD1. CDR1 is SGHNT and CDR2 is YENEEA in the germline V gene. The CDR3 has 15 amino acids. The trim removed 3 bases at V and 2 bases at J, leaving 2 bases unmatched. The CDR3 DNA reads TGTGCCAGCAGCTTCGGGACAGGGACTGGAAACACCATATATTTT. Translated, it gives CASSFGTGTGNTIYF.

A few counts support this clone. The rearrangement uses TRBV5-1 and TRBJ1-2; D remains ambiguous. The length of the CDR3 is 14 residues. V was trimmed by 4 bases and J by 4 bases, leaving 14 bases between them. Germline V gene sequence: CDR1 SGHRS, CDR2 YFSETQ. CDR3 amino acids: CASSQDVWGYGYTF. In nucleotides, the CDR3 is TGCGCCAGCAGCCAAGATGTGTGGGGCTATGGCTACACCTTC.

This clone ranks as medium-sized. This chain uses TRBV11-3 with TRBJ2-2, with no clear D. CDR3 length equals 14 residues. The V gene's germline CDR1 is SGHNT and CDR2 YENEEA. With 2 bases removed from V and 1 base from J, the gap between germline ends came to 5 bases. As DNA, the CDR3 is TGTGCCAGCAGCTTAATGCGGAACACCGGGGAGCTGTTTTTT. Translating gives CASSLMRNTGELFF.

This clone has only a few counts. The rearrangement uses TRBV18 and TRBJ1-1, with 8 bases that match TRBD1. The CDR3 totals 12 residues. V lost 3 bases and J lost 8; bases outside the gene matches: 2. From germline, CDR1 is KGHSH and CDR2 LQKENI. The CDR3 region is CASSPRTGEAFF. Here the CDR3 DNA reads TGTGCCAGCTCACCGCGGACAGGGGAAGCTTTCTTT.

In its sample, this clone was seen a few times. V and J are TRBV10-3 and TRBJ2-7; TRBD1 matches at 8 bases. The CDR3 consists of 17 residues. The germline CDR1 and CDR2 sequences are ENHRY and SYGVKD. Losses at the gene ends were 2 bases for V and 4 bases for J; bases not matched to a gene: 13. The chain's CDR3 is CAISEPLAGQGAYEQYF. The DNA for the CDR3 is TGTGCCATCAGTGAGCCCTTAGCCGGGCAGGGGGCGTACGAGCAGTACTTC.

J is TRBJ1-1 and V is TRBV6-8; tentative D call: TRBD1 (6 bases). Trimming pared 2 bases from V and 4 bases from J, leaving 8 bases between. The CDR3 is 13 residues long. The germline V gene has CDR1 MNHGY and CDR2 SAAAGT. The CDR3 region is CASSYTGLTEAFF. The CDR3 nucleotides are TGTGCCAGCAGTTACACAGGGCTCACTGAAGCTTTCTTT.

The chain recombines TRBV9 with TRBJ2-3; 7 bases match TRBD2. Germline CDR1 SGDLS, CDR2 YYNGEE. This CDR3 has 17 amino acids. V trimming: 0 bases; J trimming: 0 bases; junction bases outside the gene matches: 7. As DNA, the CDR3 is TGTGCCAGCAGCGTAGGCTGGACTAGGCCTAGCACAGATACGCAGTATTTT. Its protein product is CASSVGWTRPSTDTQYF.

V is TRBV30 and J is TRBJ2-3; 10 nucleotides align to TRBD2. CDR3 size: 15 residues. Unmatched junction bases numbered 7, after V lost 5 bases and J lost 2 bases. The germline CDR1 and CDR2 sequences are GTSNPN and SVGIG (reference sequence). The CDR3, as DNA: TGTGCCTGGCGGCGGACTAGCGGATTCACAGATACGCAGTATTTT. Its protein is CAWRRTSGFTDTQYF.